Detailed here is one T cell receptor beta chain. As yet, its antigen is unknown. The data originate from a study of CD8+ T cells in alopecia areata. About the study: For the treated group, dosing was oral tofacitinib at 5 to 10 mg twice daily.

The sample's treatment: oral pan-JAK inhibitor, 5-10 mg twice daily. As the sequencing template, cDNA was produced by extracting RNA and reverse transcribing it. Profiling relied on immunoSEQ multiplex PCR, and the TCRdb table lists in-frame clones only, not all of them. The sample carries some 190,000 clones, roughly 66% recorded once. Trimming removed 3 bases at V and 5 bases at J, with 12 bases between. CDR1 is SGHNT and CDR2 is YYREEE in the germline V gene (reference sequence). The CDR3 is 13 amino acids. Overall study findings and caveats: Given one nonresponder, whether baseline CD8+ expansion relates to response remains uncertain. Many of the expanded lesional clones endured in scalp and blood while on tofacitinib.

This clonotype originated in a human donor with alopecia areata. Sequences were derived from CD4+ T cells sorted from blood, sampled at approximately week 42, from a patient treated with tofacitinib. This chain links TRBV5-4 with TRBJ2-7, with D perhaps TRBD1 or TRBD2 (6 bases each). CDR3 sequence: CASSSTGRNEQYF. CDR3 in DNA: TGTGCCAGCAGCTCAACAGGGAGGAACGAGCAGTACTTC.